This T cell receptor (beta chain) originates from a study of blood T cell repertoires in COVID-19. As for the study in general: The study drew acute and convalescent COVID-19 samples from the United States, Italy and Spain. PBMCs, B-cell-depleted T cells, or T cells provided the cDNA or gDNA that made up the material.

Sequencing used immunoSEQ multiplex PCR; TCRdb keeps in-frame clones, though not all of them. The profile covers 390,000 or so clones, with around 89% appearing a single time and approximately 1% taken by the ten largest. The sample holds many counts of this clone. Recovered participants had two consecutive negative NP/OP PCR tests, healthcare professional clearance, or symptom resolution. CDR1 is MGHRA and CDR2 is YSYEKL in the germline V gene. The junction had 8 bases not matched to a gene; V was cut back by 0 bases and J by 6 bases. There are 17 residues in the CDR3. Source material: PBMCs or T cells enriched from blood (not recorded which). The chain joins TRBV4-1 to TRBJ2-1, with 10 bases lining up with TRBD2. This receptor was identified in a man between 18 and 35 years old who had recovered from COVID-19. CDR3 DNA sequence: TGCGCCAGCAGCCAAGAGGGCCCTAGCGGGGGAACCAATGAGCAGTTCTTC. It specifies CASSQEGPSGGTNEQFF.